A single T cell receptor (beta chain) is shown here with its context. Its antigen is unknown. Per germline, CDR1 MNHNS and CDR2 SASEGT. Trimming shortened V by 4 bases and J by 6 bases, and 19 bases separated the two germline ends. The length of the CDR3 is 16 residues. This record belongs to a study of CD8 T cells in ankylosing spondylitis. Study-wide results and caveats: Clones linked with disease were CD8+ and fairly uncommon in the peripheral blood. Matched ankylosing spondylitis synovial fluid reportedly contained a significantly enriched population of disease-linked clones. Blood of patients with ankylosing spondylitis appeared to be characterized by a TCR beta motif of eight highly homologous variants.

MiXCR was run by TCRdb on the 5' RACE reads, yielding one entry per CDR3 protein. The sample yields just under 550,000 distinct CDR3 sequences, roughly an eighth seen once. The sequenced sample was blood, either unsorted or a sorted T cell fraction (not recorded which). This chain uses TRBV6-1 with TRBJ2-1; D is unresolved. The clonotype originates from a male donor with ankylosing spondylitis. CDR3 region: CASSGPGPKGLNEQFF. CDR3 nucleotides: TGTGCCAGCAGTGGACCCGGGCCCAAAGGCCTCAATGAGCAGTTCTTC.